In its sample, the clone carrying this T cell receptor beta chain was seen many times. Its antigen is undetermined. TCRbeta library construction was performed incorporating unique molecular identifiers. TCRdb independently ran MiXCR on the PCR reads; one entry per CDR3 protein. The sample contains about 440,000 distinct CDR3 sequences, around two fifths of which appear only once. Trimming at V came to 4 bases and at J to 2 bases, leaving 2 bases not matched to a gene. Germline assignment: CDR1 LGHDT and CDR2 YNNKEL (reference sequence). The CDR3 sequence is 15 residues long. The source of the sample is a study of T-cell reconstitution after alpha-beta-depleted transplantation in children. Study-wide findings and caveats: Two months or so post-transplant, alpha-beta T cells reportedly derived from several hundred expanded graft clones.

Sequenced material: PBMCs, taken before TCRalphabeta/CD19-depleted stem cell transplant. The clonotype comes from a girl aged 2-10 years with aplastic anemia, due to receive a stem cell transplant. The chain employs TRBV3-1 and TRBJ2-3; 11 bases match TRBD2. CDR3 DNA sequence: TGTGCCAGCAGCCTTAGCGGGAGGGACACAGATACGCAGTATTTT. It yields the protein CASSLSGRDTDTQYF.